This TCR beta chain was observed in a study of blood T cell repertoires in COVID-19. Clones were read by immunoSEQ multiplex PCR, and TCRdb kept only the in-frame ones, dropping some. The sample includes 100,000 to 110,000 clones, 70% to 90% of them seen just once. After removal of 1 base from V and 0 bases from J, the junction contained 4 bases not matched to a gene. Per germline, CDR1 MGHRA and CDR2 YSYEKL. CDR3 length: 18 residues. The chain links TRBV4-1 to TRBJ2-3; the match to TRBD2 covers 13 bases. This clonotype originated in a man aged 50-60 years with active or convalescent COVID-19. What was sequenced was peripheral blood. The CDR3: CASSQVGTSGDSTDTQYF. CDR3 in DNA: TGCGCCAGCAGCCAAGTGGGGACTAGCGGGGATAGCACAGATACGCAGTATTTT.